The clone carrying this T cell receptor beta chain appeared a few times. Its specificity is not known. The CDR3 contains 15 residues. V was clipped by 0 bases and J by 3 bases, with 12 bases between them. Germline assignment: CDR1 MNHEY and CDR2 SVGAGI. The data originate from a study of response to subunit inactivated influenza vaccine. General observations from the study: Each seasonal influenza vaccination, the authors suggested, recruits few new T cells.

TCRdb re-derived calls from the RT-PCR reads in MiXCR, one entry per CDR3 protein. The sample has about 780,000 distinct CDR3 sequences; approximately 18% are singletons. The sequences come from PBMCs from blood, collected more than 4 days after vaccination. The genes are TRBV6-5 and TRBJ2-7; possible D gene TRBD1, 7 bases. The sequence derives from a man in his fifties who received an inactivated influenza vaccine. CDR3 in amino acids: CASSYSAGGSYEQYF. CDR3 DNA sequence: TGTGCCAGCAGTTACTCGGCAGGGGGGAGCTACGAGCAGTACTTC.